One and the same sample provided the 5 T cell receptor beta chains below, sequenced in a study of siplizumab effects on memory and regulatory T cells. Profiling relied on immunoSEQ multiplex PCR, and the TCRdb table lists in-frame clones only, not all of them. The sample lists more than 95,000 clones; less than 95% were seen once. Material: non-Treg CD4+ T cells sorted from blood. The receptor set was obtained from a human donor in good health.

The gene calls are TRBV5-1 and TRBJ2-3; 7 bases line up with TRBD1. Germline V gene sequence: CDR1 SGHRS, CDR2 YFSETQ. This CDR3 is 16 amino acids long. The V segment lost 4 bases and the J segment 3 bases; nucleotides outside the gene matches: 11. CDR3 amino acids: CASSPNQGVLTDTQYF. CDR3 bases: TGCGCCAGCAGCCCGAATCAGGGGGTATTAACAGATACGCAGTATTTT.

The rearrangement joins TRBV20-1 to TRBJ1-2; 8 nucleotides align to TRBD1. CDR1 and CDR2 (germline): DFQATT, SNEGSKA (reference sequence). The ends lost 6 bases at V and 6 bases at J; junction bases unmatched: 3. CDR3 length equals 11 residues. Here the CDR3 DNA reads TGCAGTGCCTCGACAGGGGATGGCTACACCTTC. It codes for CSASTGDGYTF.

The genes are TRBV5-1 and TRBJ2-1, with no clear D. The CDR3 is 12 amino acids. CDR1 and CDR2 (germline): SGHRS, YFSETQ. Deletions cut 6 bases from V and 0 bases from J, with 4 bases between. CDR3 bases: TGCGCCAGCAAGATCTCCTACAATGAGCAGTTCTTC. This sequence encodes CASKISYNEQFF.

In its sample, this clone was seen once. The CDR3 sequence: CASSRTGGNTIYF. The CDR3 DNA sequence: TGTGCCAGCAGTCGGACAGGCGGAAACACCATATATTTT. This rearrangement joins TRBV6-5 to TRBJ1-3; 7 bases are a match to TRBD1. In germline, CDR1 is MNHEY, CDR2 SVGAGI. Trimming at V came to 5 bases and at J to 4 bases, leaving 2 bases not matched to a gene. This CDR3 comprises 13 residues.

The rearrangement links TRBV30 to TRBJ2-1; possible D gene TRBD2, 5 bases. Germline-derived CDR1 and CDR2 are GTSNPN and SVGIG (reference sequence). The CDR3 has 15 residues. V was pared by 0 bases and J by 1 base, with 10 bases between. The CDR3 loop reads CAWSVRSGSYNEQFF. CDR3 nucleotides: TGTGCCTGGAGTGTACGCAGCGGATCCTACAATGAGCAGTTCTTC.